This entry concerns a single TCR beta chain. Its antigen remains unknown. This sample stems from a study of cytomegalovirus exposure and HLA in healthy donors. Study summary: The approximately 110 validation repertoires used a platform that matched the one used for the 550 to 800 first-cohort repertoires, as a later analysis reported.

Libraries were prepared by immunoSEQ multiplex PCR; TCRdb keeps only in-frame clonotypes and omits some of them. The sample yields 70,000 or so clones, around 90% seen once. The study drew the donors from its approximately 110-subject validation cohort, separate from the approximately 670-subject first cohort. Germline V lookup: CDR1 MNHNY, CDR2 SVGAGI (reference sequence). V dropped 2 bases and J dropped 12 bases, with 14 bases sitting between them. The CDR3 is 13 amino acids. Study observations and caveats: Cytomegalovirus-associated TCR beta chains were listed, numbering 150 to 200. Among the CMV-associated chains, three were confirmed in vitro as specific for CMV antigens.

The receptor comes from a young man in good health and CMV-seronegative. V is TRBV6-6 and J is TRBJ2-1, with D unresolved. Sequencing was performed on PBMCs. In DNA form, the CDR3 reads TGTGCCAGCAGTTACCCGATGACGATAGCGCAGTTCTTC. Residues: CASSYPMTIAQFF.